The 12 T cell receptor beta chains presented below share a single source sample, sequenced in a study of T cells after yellow fever vaccination. MiXCR, run by TCRdb on the 5' RACE reads, gives a single entry per CDR3 protein. The sample consists of hundreds of thousands of distinct CDR3 sequences, around 12% of them appearing once. The specimen was PBMCs, collected on the day of the yellow fever booster vaccination. The origin of the receptors is a man aged 25-45 years who received the YFV17D yellow fever vaccine.

There are a few counts of this clonotype. The CDR3: CASRRGDTDTQYF. The CDR3 nucleotides are TGTGCCAGCAGAAGGGGAGACACAGATACGCAGTATTTT. The V gene is TRBV7-9, the J gene TRBJ2-3; D may be TRBD1 or TRBD2 (5 bases each). Between the trimmed V and J ends, which lost 6 bases and 2 bases, there was a span of 9 bases. This CDR3 comprises 13 residues. Germline values: CDR1 SEHNR, CDR2 FQNEAQ (reference sequence).

This clonotype came up a few times. V gene TRBV14 combines with J gene TRBJ2-1; D possibly corresponds to TRBD1 (5 bases). This CDR3 has 11 amino acids. Germline V lookup: CDR1 SGHDN, CDR2 FVKESK. Trimming cost V 8 bases and J 9 bases, with 11 bases left between them. The CDR3 protein is CASQGAGEQFF. The CDR3 DNA reads as TGTGCCAGCCAAGGGGCCGGTGAGCAGTTCTTC. Together with reference TRBV14 and TRBJ2-1, the CDR3 gives the full variable domain: EAGVTQFPSHSVIEKGQTVTLRCDPISGHDNLYWYRRVMGKEIKFLLHFVKESKQDESGMPNNRFLAERTGGTYSTLKVQPAELEDSGVYFCASQGAGEQFFGPGTRLTVL.

CDR3 region: CSALLAGEDNEQFF. In nucleotides, the CDR3 is TGCAGTGCCCTACTAGCGGGAGAAGACAATGAGCAGTTCTTC. V usage is TRBV20-1 and J usage is TRBJ2-1; TRBD2 matches at 11 bases. CDR3 size: 14 residues. V gave up 6 bases and J gave up 5 bases; unmatched junction bases: 6. The germline gives CDR1 DFQATT, CDR2 SNEGSKA (reference sequence).

This clonotype was detected only a few times. The V call is TRBV12-3 or TRBV12-4, the J call TRBJ2-1, with D tentatively TRBD2 (5 bases). CDR3 length: 13 amino acids. The V and J ends lost 8 bases and 5 bases respectively, with 13 bases between them. CDR3 DNA sequence: TGTGCCAGCCGGCCGAAGGGAGACAATGAGCAGTTCTTC. Translating it yields CASRPKGDNEQFF.

This clonotype occurred many times. V is TRBV12-3 or TRBV12-4 and J is TRBJ1-2; D unclear. V was shortened by 1 base and J by 8 bases, with 14 bases between the two germline ends. The CDR3 runs to 14 residues. CDR3 DNA sequence: TGTGCCAGCAGTTTAGGAAAGCCAGTAGACGGCTACACCTTC. Protein sequence: CASSLGKPVDGYTF.

The chain links TRBV7-8 to TRBJ2-7, with D perhaps matching TRBD1 (5 bases). The CDR3 covers 15 residues. Germline V gives CDR1 SGHVS, CDR2 FQNEAQ. The V end was cut by 4 bases, the J end by 2 bases, with 15 bases between. The CDR3: CASSSYQTAPYEQYF. The DNA for the CDR3 is TGTGCCAGCAGCTCATACCAGACAGCCCCCTACGAGCAGTACTTC.

This clonotype was observed a handful of times. The CDR3 loop is CASWAGSEQFF. In nucleotides, the CDR3 is TGTGCCAGCTGGGCGGGGAGTGAGCAGTTCTTC. V and J are TRBV12-3 or TRBV12-4 and TRBJ2-1; D possibly corresponds to TRBD2 (6 bases). The length of the CDR3 is 11 residues. Trimming took 8 bases from V and 9 from J, leaving 11 bases between them.

The chain employs TRBV5-1 and TRBJ2-7; the D gene is possibly TRBD1 (6 bases). The germline gives CDR1 SGHRS, CDR2 YFSETQ. The CDR3 is 15 residues long. The V end was cut by 4 bases, the J end by 1 base, with 15 bases between. The CDR3 DNA sequence: TGCGCCAGCAGCCTGGGGGCGACCGGGTCCTACGAGCAGTACTTC. Translated, it gives CASSLGATGSYEQYF. Together with reference TRBV5-1 and TRBJ2-7, the CDR3 gives the full variable domain: KAGVTQTPRYLIKTRGQQVTLSCSPISGHRSVSWYQQTPGQGLQFLFEYFSETQRNKGNFPGRFSGRQFSNSRSEMNVSTLELGDSALYLCASSLGATGSYEQYFGPGTRLTVT.

The CDR3 reads CSATSGLYNEQFF. CDR3 DNA: TGCAGTGCAACATCAGGGCTCTACAATGAGCAGTTCTTC. V gene TRBV20-1 combines with J gene TRBJ2-1; D might be TRBD1 (5 bases). The CDR3 loop spans 13 amino acids. Trimming removed 6 bases at V and 3 bases at J, with 12 bases between. The germline CDR1 and CDR2 sequences are DFQATT and SNEGSKA (reference sequence).

In this sample, this clonotype turned up a few times. This chain uses TRBV5-1 with TRBJ2-2; tentatively, D is TRBD1 or TRBD2 (6 bases each). Germline V gives CDR1 SGHRS, CDR2 YFSETQ. This CDR3 has 16 amino acids. With 4 bases removed from V and 1 base from J, the gap between germline ends came to 14 bases. DNA of the CDR3: TGCGCCAGCAGCCTGCGGGACACCCGGAACACCGGGGAGCTGTTTTTT. This codes for CASSLRDTRNTGELFF.

The J gene is TRBJ1-6, the V gene TRBV29-1; maybe TRBD1 (5 bases). Trimming shortened V by 6 bases and J by 9 bases, and 15 bases separated the two germline ends. CDR3 length: 13 amino acids. Germline lookup yields CDR1 SQVTM and CDR2 ANQGSEA. CDR3 protein: CSVADSLASPLHF. The CDR3 nucleotides read TGCAGCGTCGCTGACAGCCTTGCTTCACCCCTCCACTTT.

The table lists this clonotype with a few counts. This chain joins TRBV5-1 and TRBJ1-1; unclear D gene. From germline, CDR1 is SGHRS and CDR2 YFSETQ. V shed 6 bases and J shed 2 bases, with 14 bases lying between them. This CDR3 has 14 residues. The CDR3 nucleotides are TGCGCCAGCACCTTCGAAGGAACCAACACTGAAGCTTTCTTT. It yields the protein CASTFEGTNTEAFF.